This entry lists 30 T cell receptor delta chains sequenced from one sample in a study of gamma-delta T cells after stem cell transplantation. TCRdb re-identified clones in the RT-PCR reads via CATT. The data show over 5,000 delta-chain clones, around 2% seen once. Sequencing was performed on gamma-delta T cells. These receptors were obtained from a human donor. It is not recorded whose cells these are; they may come from a transplant donor.

A remark on this clone: The TCRdb protein, from a much larger clone, departs from this DNA's translation at residue 4, likely by read error; the protein shown derives from the DNA. CDR3 sequence: CACVTASIGVGSTDKLIF. DNA for the CDR3: TGTGCCTGTGTCACTGCCAGCATTGGGGTGGGGTCCACCGATAAACTCATCTTT. The chain links TRDV2 to TRDJ1, with D possibly matching TRDD3 (5 bases). The CDR3 extends over 18 amino acids. Germline assignment: CDR1 GEAIGNYY and CDR2 EKD. The V and J ends lost 5 bases and 1 base respectively, with 25 bases between them.

Worth noting for this clone: TCRdb's protein, taken from a much larger clone, differs from this DNA's translation at residue 14, likely owing to a read error; the protein displayed comes from the DNA. Other nucleotide sequences from this sample produce the same CDR3. The V and J genes are TRDV2 and TRDJ1; possible D gene TRDD3, 6 bases. The germline CDR1 and CDR2 sequences are GEAIGNYY and EKD. CDR3 length: 16 residues. For the CDR3, the DNA is TGTGCCTGTGACACCGTTGGGGGGCTACACACCGATAAACCCATCTTT. This gives the protein CACDTVGGLHTDKPIF.

This clone is classed as medium-sized. The V and J genes are TRDV2 and TRDJ1; TRDD3 aligns across 7 bases. CDR1 and CDR2 (germline): GEAIGNYY, EKD. This CDR3 is 16 amino acids long. J gave up 1 base and V 5 bases, and 12 bases lay outside the gene matches. The chain's CDR3 is CACVKIGGVGTDKLIF. The CDR3 coding sequence is TGTGCCTGTGTCAAAATTGGGGGAGTGGGCACCGATAAACTCATCTTT.

This clone was observed a handful of times. TCRdb attributes to this sequence the protein of a much larger clone, which differs from the DNA translation at residue 3; a read error is likely, and the protein displayed is translated from the DNA. The genes are TRDV2 and TRDJ1; TRDD3 matches 7 bases. CDR1 is GEAIGNYY, CDR2 EKD, per germline. The CDR3 sequence is 17 residues long. CDR3 sequence reads: CARDTVAGGPVSDKLIF. CDR3 in DNA: TGTGCCCGTGACACCGTGGCTGGGGGCCCCGTCTCCGATAAACTCATCTTT.

Regarding this clone: A single base is all that separates this from a far larger clone, so a read error is likely. Other DNA sequences in this specimen translate into the identical CDR3. This chain joins TRDV2 and TRDJ1; no definite D call. Deletions cut 1 base from V and 0 bases from J, with 20 bases between. The V gene's germline CDR1 is GEAIGNYY and CDR2 EKD. CDR3 size: 18 residues. The chain's CDR3 is CACDTVKVRGSYTDKLIF. The DNA of the CDR3 is TGTGCCTGTGACACGGTTAAAGTAAGGGGCTCGTACACCGATAAACTCATCTTT.

This clone was detected only a few times. The protein held in TCRdb is that of a much larger clone and does not match this DNA's translation at residue 16, likely because of a read error; the protein shown is translated from the DNA. This chain uses TRDV2 with TRDJ3; 13 bases map to TRDD3. Germline V CDR1 and CDR2: GEAIGNYY, EKD. The CDR3 sequence is 21 residues long. The CDR3 DNA is TGTGCCTGTGACACCGTACTGGGGGATACGTTGCTCTCCTGGGACCCCCGACAGATGTTTTTC. This sequence encodes CACDTVLGDTLLSWDPRQMFF.

A few counts support this clone. A far larger clone is one base from this, pointing to a likely read error. The same CDR3 also results from other DNA sequences found in this sample. The V gene is TRDV2, the J gene TRDJ1; 12 bases fit TRDD3. The ends lost 0 bases at V and 0 bases at J; junction bases unmatched: 13. CDR3 length equals 20 residues. Germline CDR1 GEAIGNYY, CDR2 EKD. The CDR3 protein is CACDTLGGSGGYEYTDKLIF. Written as DNA, the CDR3 is TGTGCCTGTGACACCCTTGGCGGCTCTGGGGGATACGAGTACACCGATAAACTCATCTTT.

This clone was seen a few times. The translation of this DNA and the TCRdb protein of a much larger clone differ at residue 6, probably owing to a read error; the protein shown here is translated from the DNA. The chain has TRDV2 and TRDJ1; TRDD3 matches at 7 bases. The germline CDR1 and CDR2 sequences are GEAIGNYY and EKD. The CDR3 covers 15 residues. V shed 2 bases and J 1 base; nucleotides not matched to a gene: 6. The CDR3 region is CACDNTGDRTDKLIF. Written as DNA, the CDR3 is TGTGCCTGTGACAATACTGGGGATCGCACCGATAAACTCATCTTT.

This clone has just a few counts. This chain uses TRDV2 with TRDJ1, with 10 bases lining up with TRDD3. Germline CDR1 GEAIGNYY, CDR2 EKD. The CDR3 runs to 16 residues. After removal of 3 bases from V and 2 bases from J, the junction contained 8 bases not matched to a gene. CDR3 sequence reads: CACDHILGDWTDKLIF. CDR3 coding DNA: TGTGCCTGTGACCACATACTGGGGGATTGGACCGATAAACTCATCTTT.

This clone was picked up a small number of times. TCRdb pairs this DNA with a much larger clone's protein that differs at residue 14, likely a read error; the protein shown was translated from the DNA. The rearrangement uses TRDV2 and TRDJ1, with 8 bases lining up with TRDD3. This CDR3 has 17 amino acids. Germline assignment: CDR1 GEAIGNYY and CDR2 EKD. CDR3 sequence (DNA): TGTGCCTGTGACACCCTGGGGGACACACGGAACACCGATAGACTCATCTTT. It specifies CACDTLGDTRNTDRLIF.

This clone turned up a few times. A read error may explain this, as a much larger clone is one base away. In the same sample, other DNA sequences code for this CDR3. CDR3 in amino acids: CACDAVGHTDKLIF. DNA of the CDR3: TGTGCCTGTGACGCGGTGGGTCACACCGATAAACTCATCTTT. The rearrangement joins TRDV2 to TRDJ1; D remains ambiguous. Trimming stripped 3 bases from V and 0 bases from J, with 10 bases between. This CDR3 is built from 14 residues. Germline V lookup: CDR1 GEAIGNYY, CDR2 EKD.

In this sample, this clone turned up many times. This rearrangement joins TRDV2 to TRDJ1, with 10 nucleotides matching TRDD3. The V segment lost 2 bases and the J segment 3 bases; nucleotides outside the gene matches: 11. Germline CDR1 is GEAIGNYY and CDR2 is EKD. There are 17 residues in the CDR3. This chain's CDR3 is CACDKVGGYAVPDKLIF. The CDR3 DNA follows: TGTGCCTGTGACAAAGTGGGGGGATACGCGGTACCCGATAAACTCATCTTT.

As regards this clone: The protein recorded in TCRdb matches a much larger clone and deviates from this DNA's translation at residue 4, suggesting a read error; the protein here is obtained by translating the DNA. The chain joins TRDV2 to TRDJ3, with TRDD3 identical over 10 bases. Germline CDR1 GEAIGNYY, CDR2 EKD. This CDR3 is 21 amino acids long. CDR3 coding DNA: TGTGCCTGTGGCACCGCGGAGGTACTGGGGGATGAGACCTGGGACACCCGACAGATGTTTTTC. Amino acid sequence: CACGTAEVLGDETWDTRQMFF.

The sample holds a few counts of this clone. A read error likely explains this, since a far larger clone differs by one base. The same CDR3 can be traced to other DNA sequences in this sample. The V gene is TRDV2, the J gene TRDJ1, with TRDD3 identical over 12 bases. The germline CDR1 and CDR2 sequences are GEAIGNYY and EKD. With 0 bases clipped from V and 5 bases from J, the junction kept 6 bases outside the gene matches. The CDR3 spans 16 residues. The CDR3 DNA follows: TGTGCCTGTGACACCCTGGGGGATACGGGCACTGATAAACTCATCTTT. This gives the protein CACDTLGDTGTDKLIF.

The chain is built from TRDV2 and TRDJ1; 12 bases map to TRDD3. V gave up 3 bases and J gave up 3 bases; unmatched junction bases: 7. The CDR3 runs to 16 residues. Looked up from germline, CDR1 is GEAIGNYY and CDR2 is EKD. The CDR3 DNA is TGTGCCTGTGACCCACTGGGGGATACAGGACCCGATAAACTCATCTTT. Its protein is CACDPLGDTGPDKLIF.

This clone was counted many times. A far larger clone differs by one base, so this is likely a read error. The chain uses TRDV2 and TRDJ1, with D perhaps matching TRDD3 (6 bases). The germline V and J ends were trimmed by 3 bases and 1 base, with 14 bases remaining between them. The germline V gene encodes CDR1 GEAIGNYY and CDR2 EKD. The CDR3 is 15 residues long. The CDR3 is CACDAVGGSTDKLIF. The DNA for the CDR3 is TGTGCCTGTGACGCCGTAGGGGGAAGCACCGATAAACTCATCTTT.

This clone was picked up a small number of times. This may come from a read error, since a much larger clone is one base off. CDR3 in amino acids: CACDTLMGDTDKLIF. The CDR3 DNA reads TGTGCCTGTGACACCCTAATGGGGGACACCGATAAACTCATCTTT. V is TRDV2 and J is TRDJ1; D might be TRDD3 (6 bases). V gave up 0 bases and J gave up 0 bases, with 10 bases separating them. The V gene's germline CDR1 is GEAIGNYY and CDR2 EKD. This CDR3 is 15 amino acids long.

On this clone: Translating this DNA gives a protein that differs at residue 6 from the TCRdb one, which belongs to a much larger clone; a read error is likely, and the protein shown is this translation. The genes are TRDV1 and TRDJ1; the match to TRDD3 covers 7 bases. V shed 5 bases and J 10 bases; nucleotides not matched to a gene: 19. From germline, CDR1 is TSWWSYY and CDR2 QGS. The CDR3 is made up of 16 amino acids. DNA for the CDR3: TGTGCTCTTGGGTCCACGGGGATAGTACTGGGGTCGGCACTCATCTTT. This codes for CALGSTGIVLGSALIF.

A note on this clone: This likely stems from a read error, as it lies one base from a far larger clone. This sample includes further DNA sequences coding for the same CDR3. This sequence joins TRDV2 and TRDJ1, with 9 nucleotides matching TRDD3. This CDR3 has 18 amino acids. Trimming cost V 1 base and J 8 bases; bases outside gene matches: 19. Looked up from germline, CDR1 is GEAIGNYY and CDR2 is EKD. The CDR3 DNA sequence: TGTGCCTGTGACACGATTTCTAATTACTGGGGGACCGGCGACAAACTCATCTTT. It specifies CACDTISNYWGTGDKLIF.

This clone was detected many times. This likely stems from a read error, as it lies one base from a far larger clone. The rearrangement uses TRDV2 and TRDJ1, with 10 nucleotides matching TRDD3. CDR1 and CDR2 (germline): GEAIGNYY, EKD. The CDR3 is made up of 20 amino acids. The CDR3 DNA is TGTGCCTGTGGCACCGTCCTTCCCACTTTGGGGGATACAGGACCCGATAAACTCATCTTT. Translating it yields CACGTVLPTLGDTGPDKLIF.

This clone was counted between two and nine times. The TCRdb protein, from a much larger clone, departs from this DNA's translation at residue 14, likely by read error; the protein shown derives from the DNA. This chain links TRDV2 with TRDJ1, with 11 bases matching TRDD3. The CDR3 covers 19 residues. J was trimmed by 3 bases and V by 0 bases; bases with no gene match: 14. Germline assignment: CDR1 GEAIGNYY and CDR2 EKD. The CDR3 region is CACDTYWGISTSNADKLIF. The CDR3 DNA reads as TGTGCCTGTGACACCTACTGGGGGATAAGTACTTCGAACGCCGATAAACTCATCTTT.

By proportion, this clone is medium-sized (0.01 to 0.1%). The V call is TRDV2, the J call TRDJ1; a weak D match, TRDD3 (5 bases). V gave up 0 bases and J gave up 3 bases, with 22 bases separating them. Germline assignment: CDR1 GEAIGNYY and CDR2 EKD. This CDR3 is 18 amino acids long. The chain's CDR3 is CACDTVKFPGGQSDKLIF. CDR3 nucleotide sequence: TGTGCCTGTGACACCGTCAAATTTCCCGGGGGTCAGTCCGATAAACTCATCTTT.

This clone was observed a handful of times. TCRdb shows a much larger clone's protein in place of this DNA's translation, and the two differ at residue 11, likely through a read error; the protein shown is translated from the DNA. The rearrangement links TRDV2 to TRDJ1; 13 positions match TRDD3. The trim removed 3 bases at V and 4 bases at J, leaving 16 bases unmatched. Germline loops: CDR1 GEAIGNYY, CDR2 EKD. The CDR3 runs to 19 residues. The CDR3 loop reads CACDSLGDTANTGIDKLIF. The CDR3 nucleotides read TGTGCCTGTGACTCACTGGGGGATACGGCGAACACGGGCATCGATAAACTCATCTTT.

There are a few counts of this clone. TCRdb's entry gives the protein of a much larger clone, which mismatches this DNA's translation at residue 13, likely from a read error; the protein reported here is translated from the DNA. The CDR3 region is CACDPITGGFYTNKLIF. The CDR3 region has the DNA TGTGCCTGTGACCCCATAACTGGGGGATTCTACACCAATAAACTCATCTTT. The chain has TRDV2 and TRDJ1; the match to TRDD3 covers 10 bases. The germline V gene encodes CDR1 GEAIGNYY and CDR2 EKD. This CDR3 comprises 17 residues.

A note on this clone: This DNA's translation and the protein TCRdb lists, from a much larger clone, do not match at residue 9, likely due to a read error; the protein shown is translated from the DNA. The genes are TRDV1 and TRDJ1; TRDD3 agrees at 10 bases. In germline, CDR1 is TSWWSYY, CDR2 QGS. The length of the CDR3 is 22 residues. V was pared by 5 bases and J by 3 bases, with 27 bases of the junction left unmatched. CDR3 in amino acids: CALGIPFLAMHLYWGIPDKLIF. As DNA, the CDR3 is TGTGCTCTTGGGATACCCTTCCTAGCAATGCACCTGTACTGGGGGATCCCCGATAAACTCATCTTT.

This clone was recorded at least ten times. The J gene is TRDJ2, the V gene TRDV1; 8 positions match TRDD3. With V trimmed by 1 base and J by 2 bases, 3 bases remained unmatched. The CDR3 consists of 16 residues. Germline V gene sequence: CDR1 TSWWSYY, CDR2 QGS. Here the CDR3 reads CALGERGIRLTAQLFF. The CDR3 DNA reads as TGTGCTCTTGGGGAACGAGGGATACGGTTGACAGCACAACTCTTCTTT.

This clone was seen only a few times. TCRdb records a much larger clone's protein for this DNA, with a difference at residue 9 that likely arises from a read error; the protein given is the translation of the DNA. This chain joins TRDV2 and TRDJ1; a weak D match, TRDD3 (6 bases). Germline-derived CDR1 and CDR2 are GEAIGNYY and EKD. Trimming took 2 bases from V and 3 from J, leaving 12 bases between them. The CDR3 is made up of 14 amino acids. The CDR3 spells CACDIWGAADKLIF. The CDR3 bases are TGTGCCTGTGACATCTGGGGAGCCGCCGATAAACTCATCTTT.

This clone has more than one count but fewer than ten. The TCRdb protein comes from a much larger clone and disagrees with this DNA's translation at residue 4, likely due to a read error; the protein given here is derived from the DNA. The V gene is TRDV2, the J gene TRDJ1; D possibly corresponds to TRDD3 (5 bases). This CDR3 has 14 amino acids. Trimming shortened V by 5 bases and J by 5 bases, and 17 bases separated the two germline ends. Looked up from germline, CDR1 is GEAIGNYY and CDR2 is EKD. The CDR3 spells CACGTVRRGDKLIF. The CDR3 DNA sequence: TGTGCCTGTGGCACGGTTCGGAGGGGGGATAAACTCATCTTT.

This clone is medium-sized in the sample. The chain is built from TRDV2 and TRDJ1; the match to TRDD3 covers 12 bases. CDR1 and CDR2 from the germline V gene are GEAIGNYY and EKD. CDR3 length equals 22 residues. The junction had 20 bases not matched to a gene; V was cut back by 1 base and J by 0 bases. For the CDR3, the DNA is TGTGCCTGTGACACGGTCGCTCTGGGGGATACGCTCCAACTCCCGTACACCGATAAACTCATCTTT. Translating it yields CACDTVALGDTLQLPYTDKLIF.

Points on this clone: The TCRdb protein comes from a much larger clone and disagrees with this DNA's translation at residue 13, likely due to a read error; the protein given here is derived from the DNA. CDR3 bases: TGTGCCTGTGACCTCGTACTGGGGGGAGCTTTGACATCACAACTCTTCTTT. It translates to CACDLVLGGALTSQLFF. The rearrangement uses TRDV2 and TRDJ2, with TRDD3 identical over 8 bases. From germline, CDR1 is GEAIGNYY and CDR2 EKD. The CDR3 is 17 residues long.